These 22 T cell receptor beta chains originate from one sample sequenced in a study of cytomegalovirus exposure and HLA in healthy donors. The PCR had 60 Vbeta and 13 Jbeta primers. Measured with immunoSEQ multiplex PCR; TCRdb has only the in-frame clones, and not every one. Here the sample spans 55,000 to 80,000 clones, approximately 82% being singletons. Sequenced material: PBMCs. The receptor set was obtained from a man younger than 35 in good health and CMV-seronegative.

The sample holds one count of this clone. The chain links TRBV10-2 to TRBJ2-1; 7 bases are shared with TRBD2. Per germline, CDR1 WSHSY and CDR2 SAAADI. The CDR3 has 14 residues. Germline trimming cut 4 bases from V and 4 bases from J; bases unmatched to any gene: 4. The DNA of the CDR3 is TGCGCCAGCAGTGGGGGACTACATTACAATGAGCAGTTCTTC. Protein: CASSGGLHYNEQFF.

The chain is built from TRBV7-2 and TRBJ2-6; 8 nucleotides agree with TRBD2. V shed 5 bases, J shed 0 bases, and the junction held 9 bases outside the gene matches. Looked up from germline, CDR1 is SGHTA and CDR2 is FQGNSA. The CDR3 has 18 residues. The CDR3 protein is CASSRTSGSSSGANVLTF. For the CDR3, the DNA is TGTGCCAGCAGCCGAACTAGCGGCAGTTCCTCTGGGGCCAACGTCCTGACTTTC.

The V gene is TRBV5-4, the J gene TRBJ2-7; 11 bases match TRBD2. Trimming cost V 4 bases and J 2 bases; bases outside gene matches: 5. This CDR3 region has 15 residues. Germline V gene data show CDR1 as SGHNT and CDR2 as YYREEE (reference sequence). The DNA of the CDR3 is TGTGCCAGCAGCGGGGGGACTAGCGGTACCTACGAGCAGTACTTC. This codes for CASSGGTSGTYEQYF. The whole variable domain, remainder taken from reference TRBV5-4 and TRBJ2-7, is ETGVTQSPTHLIKTRGQQVTLRCSSQSGHNTVSWYQQALGQGPQFIFQYYREEENGRGNFPPRFSGLQFPNYSSELNVNALELDDSALYLCASSGGTSGTYEQYFGPGTRLTVT.

J is TRBJ1-4 and V is TRBV7-6; 9 nucleotides match TRBD1. V shed 6 bases, J shed 7 bases, and the junction held 6 bases outside the gene matches. Germline CDR1 and CDR2: SGHVS and FNYEAQ. The CDR3 is 14 amino acids. CDR3 amino acids: CASSPGQGGEKLFF. In DNA, the CDR3 is TGTGCCAGCAGTCCGGGACAGGGTGGTGAAAAACTGTTTTTT.

This clone has a handful of counts. This chain joins TRBV27 and TRBJ2-7; D unclear. V shed 4 bases and J shed 0 bases, with 13 bases lying between them. Germline V lookup: CDR1 MNHEY, CDR2 SMNVEV (reference sequence). The CDR3 has 15 residues. The DNA for the CDR3 is TGTGCCAGCAGTTACGGAGCGTCAAGCTCCTACGAGCAGTACTTC. This translates into CASSYGASSSYEQYF.

V usage is TRBV5-8 and J usage is TRBJ1-1; D gene unclear. CDR3 length: 14 amino acids. Germline CDR1 SGHTS, CDR2 YDEGEE. CDR3 region: CATKEGLLYPEAFF. The CDR3 DNA is TGTGCGACCAAGGAGGGCCTCCTCTACCCTGAAGCTTTCTTT.

The rearrangement links TRBV7-3 to TRBJ2-1; D possibly corresponds to TRBD2 (6 bases). The CDR3 totals 12 residues. Germline V gene lookup returns CDR1 SGHTA and CDR2 FQGTGA. V was cut by 1 base and J by 9 bases, with 7 bases left in between. The CDR3 nucleotides are TGTGCCAGCAGCTTAAGGGGAGGTGAGCAGTTCTTC. As protein: CASSLRGGEQFF.

This clone was recorded once. One junction end disagrees with the germline gene, perhaps due to a read error. The genes are TRBV7-9 and TRBJ2-5; 8 bases are shared with TRBD2. The CDR3 extends over 15 amino acids. Germline CDR1 reads SEHNR; CDR2 reads FQNEAQ (reference sequence). The CDR3 region has the DNA TGTTCCAGCAGCTTAGTTCAGCGGGGGAGGGAGACCCAGTACTTC. Translation gives CSSSLVQRGRETQYF.

The chain combines TRBV7-3 with TRBJ2-1, with D possibly matching TRBD1 (6 bases). The CDR3 contains 13 residues. Looked up from germline, CDR1 is SGHTA and CDR2 is FQGTGA. Trimming took off 0 bases at V and 10 bases at J, with 10 bases between the two ends. The CDR3 bases are TGTGCCAGCAGCTTAACGTCCGGGACAGAGCAGTTCTTC. Translation: CASSLTSGTEQFF. Complete variable domain (other parts from reference TRBV7-3 and TRBJ2-1): GAGVSQTPSNKVTEKGKYVELRCDPISGHTALYWYRQSLGQGPEFLIYFQGTGAADDSGLPNDRFFAVRPEGSVSTLKIQRTERGDSAVYLCASSLTSGTEQFFGPGTRLTVL.

The chain recombines TRBV27 with TRBJ2-7, with D tentatively TRBD2 (6 bases). This CDR3 spans 14 amino acids. Germline V gene data show CDR1 as MNHEY and CDR2 as SMNVEV (reference sequence). V dropped 0 bases and J dropped 5 bases, with 11 bases sitting between them. The CDR3 loop is CASSLSPAGHEQYF. The CDR3 coding sequence is TGTGCCAGCAGTTTATCCCCAGCGGGCCACGAGCAGTACTTC.

This clone was recorded once. The chain combines TRBV5-6 with TRBJ2-2; D is unclear. The CDR3 is 15 residues long. The germline V gene has CDR1 SGHDT and CDR2 YYEEEE. Trimming removed 4 bases at V and 4 bases at J, with 14 bases between. The CDR3 DNA reads TGTGCCAGCAGCGTGGTGGAGCTTTTCACCGGGGAGCTGTTTTTT. Protein product: CASSVVELFTGELFF.

This clone was detected only once. Germline and junction disagree at one end, which may indicate a read error. The CDR3 sequence is CASSLGLAGGRSQETQYF. The CDR3 DNA follows: TGTGCTAGCAGCTTAGGACTAGCGGGGGGGCGGTCCCAAGAGACCCAGTACTTC. J is TRBJ2-5 and V is TRBV7-7; 15 nucleotides align to TRBD2. Germline-derived CDR1 and CDR2 are SSHAT and FNYEAQ (reference sequence). CDR3 length: 18 residues.

V and J are TRBV30 and TRBJ2-6, with a weak D call TRBD1 (6 bases). The CDR3 covers 16 residues. Germline assignment: CDR1 GTSNPN and CDR2 SVGIG (reference sequence). V was cut by 0 bases and J by 4 bases, with 13 bases left in between. CDR3 DNA sequence: TGTGCCTGGAGTGTACGAGGGGGAAGCGGGGCCAACGTCCTGACTTTC. Encoded protein: CAWSVRGGSGANVLTF.

V is TRBV28 and J is TRBJ1-3; D unclear. V lost 6 bases, J lost 2 bases, and 11 bases lay in between. Germline CDR1 and CDR2: MDHEN and SYDVKM. The CDR3 totals 14 residues. CDR3 region: CASSLQRAGNTIYF. CDR3 in DNA: TGTGCCAGCAGCTTACAGCGGGCTGGAAACACCATATATTTT.

The chain links TRBV2 to TRBJ1-5; D not resolved. The V and J ends lost 3 bases and 0 bases respectively, with 6 bases between them. This CDR3 is 14 amino acids long. Germline V lookup: CDR1 SNHLY, CDR2 FYNNEI. The CDR3 here is CASSEFGSNQPQHF. DNA of the CDR3: TGTGCCAGCAGTGAGTTCGGTAGCAATCAGCCCCAGCATTTT.

The rearrangement joins TRBV28 to TRBJ1-1; D is perhaps TRBD1 (6 bases). The CDR3 totals 15 residues. V gave up 6 bases and J gave up 0 bases, with 14 bases separating them. Germline V gene lookup returns CDR1 MDHEN and CDR2 SYDVKM. CDR3 sequence: CASRVGTFLNTEAFF. CDR3 nucleotide sequence: TGTGCCAGCAGGGTAGGGACATTTTTGAACACTGAAGCTTTCTTT.

The genes are TRBV5-6 and TRBJ2-3; 9 bases align to TRBD2. The germline V gene has CDR1 SGHDT and CDR2 YYEEEE. The CDR3 consists of 15 residues. J gave up 5 bases and V 2 bases, and 6 bases lay outside the gene matches. The CDR3 DNA sequence: TGTGCCAGCAGCTTAAGCGGAGCGGGGGGAGATACGCAGTATTTT. Protein product: CASSLSGAGGDTQYF.

This clone was observed a handful of times. The rearrangement links TRBV6-1 to TRBJ2-2; TRBD2 is a possible D gene (6 bases). This CDR3 region has 13 residues. Germline V gene lookup returns CDR1 MNHNS and CDR2 SASEGT. Deletions cut 10 bases from V and 7 bases from J, with 16 bases between. CDR3 sequence (DNA): TGTGCCACCTCAAGCGGGTACGGCGGGGAGCTGTTTTTT. Amino acid sequence: CATSSGYGGELFF.

The gene calls are TRBV5-1 and TRBJ1-2, with 7 bases lining up with TRBD1. The germline V gene has CDR1 SGHRS and CDR2 YFSETQ. The V segment lost 4 bases and the J segment 3 bases; nucleotides outside the gene matches: 9. The CDR3 covers 15 residues. The CDR3 here is CASSPGTAPYYGYTF. In DNA, the CDR3 is TGCGCCAGCAGCCCTGGGACAGCTCCTTACTATGGCTACACCTTC.

The V gene is TRBV27, the J gene TRBJ1-1; 9 bases map to TRBD1. This CDR3 comprises 15 residues. Per germline, CDR1 MNHEY and CDR2 SMNVEV (reference sequence). V trimming: 6 bases; J trimming: 2 bases; junction bases outside the gene matches: 7. The DNA for the CDR3 is TGTGCCAGCAGCGGACACAGGGGGCGAAACACTGAAGCTTTCTTT. It yields the protein CASSGHRGRNTEAFF.

The chain couples TRBV9 to TRBJ1-4, with D possibly matching TRBD1 (6 bases). CDR1 SGDLS and CDR2 YYNGEE come from the germline V gene. V lost 3 bases to trimming and J lost 0 bases, with 15 bases between them. The CDR3 has 17 residues. The CDR3 bases are TGTGCCAGCAGCGCACAGGGTAGGGTCGCAACTAATGAAAAACTGTTTTTT. This translates into CASSAQGRVATNEKLFF.

Note on this clone: One end of the junction is discordant with germline, which a read error may explain. The gene calls are TRBV7-7 and TRBJ2-2, with D uncertain. Germline lookup yields CDR1 SSHAT and CDR2 FNYEAQ (reference sequence). The CDR3 is 15 residues long. The CDR3 coding sequence is TGTGCTAGCAGCTTCAGTATGGCAGGCACCGGGGAGCTGTTTTTT. Its protein is CASSFSMAGTGELFF.